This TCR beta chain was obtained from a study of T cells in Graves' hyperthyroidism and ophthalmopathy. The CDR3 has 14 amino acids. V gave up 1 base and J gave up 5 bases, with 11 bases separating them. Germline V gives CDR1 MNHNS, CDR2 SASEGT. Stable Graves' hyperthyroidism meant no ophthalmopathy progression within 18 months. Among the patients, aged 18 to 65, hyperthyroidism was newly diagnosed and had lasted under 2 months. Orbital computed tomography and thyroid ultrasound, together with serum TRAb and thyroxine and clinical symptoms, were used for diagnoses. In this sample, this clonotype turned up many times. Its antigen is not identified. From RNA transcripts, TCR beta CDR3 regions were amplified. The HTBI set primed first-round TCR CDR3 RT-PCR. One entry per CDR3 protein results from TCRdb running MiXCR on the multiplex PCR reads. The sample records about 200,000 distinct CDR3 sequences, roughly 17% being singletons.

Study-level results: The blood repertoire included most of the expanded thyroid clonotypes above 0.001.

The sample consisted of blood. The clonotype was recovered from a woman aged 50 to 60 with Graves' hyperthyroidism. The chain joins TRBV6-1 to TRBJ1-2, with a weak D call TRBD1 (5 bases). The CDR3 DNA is TGTGCCAGCAGTGAAGGAGCAGGGACTTATGGCTACACCTTC. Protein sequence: CASSEGAGTYGYTF.